This T cell receptor (beta chain) was recorded in a study of T cells in Graves' hyperthyroidism and ophthalmopathy. On this clonotype: The antigen remains undetermined.

Amplification targeted TCR beta CDR3 regions from RNA transcripts. HTBI primers were employed in a first-round RT-PCR of the TCR CDR3. Via MiXCR, TCRdb re-called the multiplex PCR reads, giving one row per CDR3 protein. Among about 290,000 distinct CDR3 sequences listed, roughly 15% were seen once. Disease duration under 2 months; hyperthyroidism patients were aged 18 to 65. Diagnosing involved the use of clinical symptoms, serum thyroxine and TRAb, thyroid ultrasound and orbital computed tomography. Points from the study as a whole: Peripheral blood also featured most of the thyroid clonotypes expanded above 0.001.

This sequence was found in a woman in her fifties or sixties with Graves' hyperthyroidism that later progressed to Graves' ophthalmopathy. The sequenced sample consisted of blood.

In DNA form, the CDR3 reads TGTGCCAGTAGTATACAGCTGTACAATGAGCAGTTCTTC. This gives the protein CASSIQLYNEQFF. The chain combines TRBV19 with TRBJ2-1; the D is unclear. The ends were cut back, 2 bases at V and 4 bases at J, with 6 bases in the middle. The CDR3 covers 13 residues. CDR1 is LNHDA and CDR2 is SQIVND in the germline V gene (reference sequence).